This TCR beta chain derives from a study of blood T cell repertoires in COVID-19. As for the study in general: PBMCs, B-cell-depleted T cells, or T cells were the source of the cDNA or gDNA that made up the material.

Using immunoSEQ multiplex PCR, the repertoire was profiled, and TCRdb retains in-frame clones only, with some absent. Of around 94,000 clones listed, over 80% were seen once; the top ten hold 3.4%. Sequencing was carried out using peripheral blood. The receptor was derived from a man aged 50-60 years with acute or convalescent COVID-19.

CDR3 sequence (DNA): TGCAGCGTTGATGGCCAGGACTATGGCTACACCTTC. Protein: CSVDGQDYGYTF. The chain joins TRBV29-1 to TRBJ1-2; D not resolved. Germline CDR1 reads SQVTM; CDR2 reads ANQGSEA. The length of the CDR3 is 12 residues. Between the trimmed V and J ends, which lost 3 bases and 3 bases, there was a span of 8 bases.